This entry concerns a single TCR beta chain. This sample was taken from a study of blood T cell repertoires in COVID-19. Study-wide background: The United States, Italy and Spain were the sources of the acute and convalescent COVID-19 samples.

The length of the CDR3 is 14 residues. CDR1 is KGHDR, CDR2 SFDVKD, per germline. With 6 bases clipped from V and 6 bases from J, the junction kept 6 bases outside the gene matches. Assay used: immunoSEQ multiplex PCR; TCRdb lists only in-frame clones, some missing. The table records more than 250,000 clones, about 86% of them present only once. The chain recombines TRBV24-1 with TRBJ2-1; TRBD1 matches 8 bases. This receptor was taken from a woman aged 25 to 45 who had recovered from COVID-19. Sequenced input: peripheral blood. In nucleotides, the CDR3 is TGTGCCACCAGTTTAACAGGGGGGTCCAATGAGCAGTTCTTC. Translating gives CATSLTGGSNEQFF.